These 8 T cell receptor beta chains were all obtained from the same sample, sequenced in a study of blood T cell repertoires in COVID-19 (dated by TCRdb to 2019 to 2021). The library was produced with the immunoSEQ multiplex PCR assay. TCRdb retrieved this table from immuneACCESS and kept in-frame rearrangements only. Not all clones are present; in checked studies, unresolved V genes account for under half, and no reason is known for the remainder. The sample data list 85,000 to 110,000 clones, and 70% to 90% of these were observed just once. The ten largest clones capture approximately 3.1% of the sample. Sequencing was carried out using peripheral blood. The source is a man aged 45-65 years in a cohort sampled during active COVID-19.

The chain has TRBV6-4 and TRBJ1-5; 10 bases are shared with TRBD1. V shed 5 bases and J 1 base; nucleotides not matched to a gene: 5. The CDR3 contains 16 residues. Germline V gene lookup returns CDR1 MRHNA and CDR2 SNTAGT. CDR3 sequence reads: CASSSDRGNSNQPQHF. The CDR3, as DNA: TGTGCCAGCAGTTCGGACAGGGGGAACAGCAATCAGCCCCAGCATTTT.

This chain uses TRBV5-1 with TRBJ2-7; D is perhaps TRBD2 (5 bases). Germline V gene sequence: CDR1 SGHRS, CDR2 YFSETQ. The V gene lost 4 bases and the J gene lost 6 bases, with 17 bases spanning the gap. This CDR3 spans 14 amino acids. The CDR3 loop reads CASSTDPGGAEQYV. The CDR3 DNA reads TGCGCCAGCAGCACCGACCCTGGAGGTGCCGAGCAGTACGTC.

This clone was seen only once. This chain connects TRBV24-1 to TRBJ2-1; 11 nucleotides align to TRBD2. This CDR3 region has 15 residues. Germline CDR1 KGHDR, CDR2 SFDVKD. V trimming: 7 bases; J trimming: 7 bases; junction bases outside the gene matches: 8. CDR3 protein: CATRSSGGVVNEQFF. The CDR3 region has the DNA TGTGCCACCAGGAGTAGCGGGGGGGTAGTGAATGAGCAGTTCTTC.

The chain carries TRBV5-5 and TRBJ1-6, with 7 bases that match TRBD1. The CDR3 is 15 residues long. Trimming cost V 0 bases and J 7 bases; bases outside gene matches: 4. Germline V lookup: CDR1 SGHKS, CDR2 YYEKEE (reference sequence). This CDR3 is CASSLGQGYNSPLHF. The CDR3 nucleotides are TGTGCCAGCAGCTTGGGACAGGGCTACAATTCACCCCTCCACTTT.

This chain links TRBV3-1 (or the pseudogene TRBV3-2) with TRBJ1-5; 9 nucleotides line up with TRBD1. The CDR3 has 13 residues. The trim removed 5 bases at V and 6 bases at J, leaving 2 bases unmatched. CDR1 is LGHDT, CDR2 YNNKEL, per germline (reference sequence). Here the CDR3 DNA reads TGTGCCAGCAGCGACAGGGGGGCTCAGCCCCAGCATTTT. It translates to CASSDRGAQPQHF.

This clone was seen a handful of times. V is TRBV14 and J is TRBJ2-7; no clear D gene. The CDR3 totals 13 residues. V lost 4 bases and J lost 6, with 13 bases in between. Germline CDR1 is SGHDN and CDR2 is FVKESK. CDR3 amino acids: CASSPQPFREQYF. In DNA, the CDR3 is TGTGCCAGCAGCCCACAGCCCTTTCGCGAGCAGTACTTC.

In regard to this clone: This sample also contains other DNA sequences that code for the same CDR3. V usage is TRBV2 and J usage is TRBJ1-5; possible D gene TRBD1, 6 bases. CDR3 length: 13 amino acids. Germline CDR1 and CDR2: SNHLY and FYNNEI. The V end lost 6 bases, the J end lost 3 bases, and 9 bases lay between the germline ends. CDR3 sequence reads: CASRRQVNQPQHF. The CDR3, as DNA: TGTGCCAGCAGGAGACAGGTCAATCAGCCCCAGCATTTT.

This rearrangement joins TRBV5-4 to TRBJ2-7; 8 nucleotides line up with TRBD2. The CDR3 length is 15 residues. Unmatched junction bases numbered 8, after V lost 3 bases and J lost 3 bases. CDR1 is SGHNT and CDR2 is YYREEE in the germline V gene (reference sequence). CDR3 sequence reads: CASSSGGGAIYEQYF. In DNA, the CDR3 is TGTGCCAGCAGCTCGGGAGGGGGAGCCATCTACGAGCAGTACTTC.